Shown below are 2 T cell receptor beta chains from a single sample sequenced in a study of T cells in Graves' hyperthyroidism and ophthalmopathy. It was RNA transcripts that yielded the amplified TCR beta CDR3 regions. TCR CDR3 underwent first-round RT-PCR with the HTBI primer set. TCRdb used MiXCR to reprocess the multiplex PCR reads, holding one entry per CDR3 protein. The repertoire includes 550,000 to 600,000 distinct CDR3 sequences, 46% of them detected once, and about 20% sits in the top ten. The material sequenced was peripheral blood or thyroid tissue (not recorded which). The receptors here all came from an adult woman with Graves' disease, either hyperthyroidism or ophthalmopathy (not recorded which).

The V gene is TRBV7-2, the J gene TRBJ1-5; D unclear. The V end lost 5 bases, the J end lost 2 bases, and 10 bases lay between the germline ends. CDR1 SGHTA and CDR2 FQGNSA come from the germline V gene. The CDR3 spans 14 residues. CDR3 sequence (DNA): TGTGCCAGCAGCCGGGTTATGGGCAATCAGCCCCAGCATTTT. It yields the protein CASSRVMGNQPQHF.

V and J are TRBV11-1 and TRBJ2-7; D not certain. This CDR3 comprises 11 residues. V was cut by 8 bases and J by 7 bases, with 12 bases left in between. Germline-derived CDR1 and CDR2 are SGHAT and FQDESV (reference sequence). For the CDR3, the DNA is TGTGCCAGCGGGAAGACGAGGGAGCAGTACTTC. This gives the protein CASGKTREQYF.